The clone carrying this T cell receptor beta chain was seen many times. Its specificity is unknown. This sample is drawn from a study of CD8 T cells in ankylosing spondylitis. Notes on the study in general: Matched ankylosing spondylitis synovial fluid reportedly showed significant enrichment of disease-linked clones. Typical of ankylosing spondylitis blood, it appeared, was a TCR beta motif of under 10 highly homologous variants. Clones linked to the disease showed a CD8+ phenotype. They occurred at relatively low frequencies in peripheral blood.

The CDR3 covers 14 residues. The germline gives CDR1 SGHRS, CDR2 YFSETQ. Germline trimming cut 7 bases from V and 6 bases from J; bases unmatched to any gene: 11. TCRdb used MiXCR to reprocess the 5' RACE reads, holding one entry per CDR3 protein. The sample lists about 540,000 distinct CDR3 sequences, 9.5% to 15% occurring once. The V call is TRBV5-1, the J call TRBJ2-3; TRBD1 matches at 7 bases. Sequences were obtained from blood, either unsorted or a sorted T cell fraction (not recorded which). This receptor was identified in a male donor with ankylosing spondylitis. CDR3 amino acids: CASYPGQKFDTQYF. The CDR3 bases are TGCGCCAGCTATCCGGGACAGAAGTTCGATACGCAGTATTTT.